These T cell receptor beta chains were read from a single sample in a study of lymphopenia after photon versus proton radiotherapy. The repertoire was sequenced with immunoSEQ multiplex PCR; TCRdb's copy has only in-frame clones and lacks some. This table has approximately 20,000 clones, roughly nine tenths appearing once. Here the sequenced sample was peripheral blood, taken from a patient treated with proton-based radiotherapy. Receptor source: a man in his sixties or seventies with pancreatic cancer. CDR3s include the opening cysteine and the closing phenylalanine or tryptophan. D genes are given only for firm matches. Only some rows state a clone size, as once, few, many or a class for expanded clones.

D gene,J gene,V gene,clone size,CDR3 length,CDR3 DNA,CDR3 protein
.,TRBJ2-2,TRBV14,.,14,TGTGCCAGCAGCCAAGTTGAGAACACCGGGGAGCTGTTTTTT,CASSQVENTGELFF
TRBD1,TRBJ1-4,TRBV6-5,.,15,TGTGCCAGCAGGGACAGGGGGCGGTCTAATGAAAAACTGTTTTTT,CASRDRGRSNEKLFF
TRBD1,TRBJ1-4,TRBV4-1,.,16,TGCGCCAGCAGCCAAGGGGCAGGGGGGGGTAATGAAAAACTGTTTTTT,CASSQGAGGGNEKLFF
.,TRBJ1-3,TRBV5-1,.,17,TGCGCCAGCAGCTTACAGGGAGGGGGGATCTCTGGAAACACCATATATTTT,CASSLQGGGISGNTIYF
.,TRBJ2-2,TRBV9,once,13,TGTGCCAGCAGTCGTCTCAACACCGGGGAGCTGTTTTTT,CASSRLNTGELFF
.,TRBJ1-2,TRBV2,medium-sized,15,TGTGCCAGCAGTGAAGCGGACGTCGATAACTATGGCTACACCTTC,CASSEADVDNYGYTF
TRBD1,TRBJ1-5,TRBV18,.,14,TGTGCCAGCTCCGAACAGGGGGTAAGACAGCCCCAGCATTTT,CASSEQGVRQPQHF
TRBD2,TRBJ2-3,TRBV7-3,.,16,TGTGCCAGCAGCATCCCTGGGACTAGCGGGCCAGATACGCAGTATTTT,CASSIPGTSGPDTQYF
.,TRBJ1-6,TRBV14,.,14,TGTGCCAGCAGCCCCCAGGGTTTGCGTTCACCCCTCCACTTT,CASSPQGLRSPLHF
TRBD2,TRBJ2-1,TRBV11-3,.,17,TGTGCCAGCAGCCTAGGGGGACTAGCGGGGGACTACAATGAGCAGTTCTTC,CASSLGGLAGDYNEQFF
.,TRBJ1-2,TRBV7-9,.,14,TGTGCCAGCAGCTTCCAGATAGCTAACTATGGCTACACCTTC,CASSFQIANYGYTF